This T cell receptor (beta chain) was found in a study of CD8 T cells in ankylosing spondylitis. Overall study findings and caveats: For ankylosing spondylitis blood, a TCR beta motif of eight or nine highly homologous variants appeared characteristic.

The table lists this clonotype with a few counts. Its antigen is currently unknown. TCRdb passed the 5' RACE reads through MiXCR, listing each CDR3 protein once. Seen here are roughly 400,000 distinct CDR3 sequences, about 20% observed once, and the top ten hold around 16%. Sequences were obtained from blood, either unsorted or a sorted T cell fraction (not recorded which). The receptor comes from a male donor with ankylosing spondylitis.

The CDR3 nucleotides are TGTGCCAGCAGAACCCCAGGTGGGAACTACGAGCAGTACTTC. Translating gives CASRTPGGNYEQYF. J is TRBJ2-7 and V is TRBV6-2 or TRBV6-3; D unclear. CDR1 and CDR2 (germline): MNHEY, SVGEGT. The CDR3 spans 14 residues. Between the trimmed V and J ends, which lost 6 bases and 3 bases, there was a span of 15 bases.